This TCR beta chain was captured in a study of siplizumab effects on memory and regulatory T cells. Germline V gene data show CDR1 as GTSNPN and CDR2 as SVGIG (reference sequence). This CDR3 has 11 residues. Trimming took 2 bases from V and 12 from J; bases not matched to a gene: 6. Profiled with immunoSEQ multiplex PCR; TCRdb holds only in-frame clones, not every one. This table holds 100,000 or so clones, roughly 94% found once. Specimen: non-Treg CD4+ T cells sorted from blood. This receptor was identified in a human donor in good health. This chain joins TRBV30 and TRBJ2-5, with 7 bases fitting TRBD2. Here the CDR3 DNA reads TGTGCCTGGAGTACGGGGGAGGGGAAGTACTTC. Encoded protein: CAWSTGEGKYF. Filled out from reference TRBV30 and TRBJ2-5, the complete variable domain reads SQTIHQWPATLVQPVGSPLSLECTVEGTSNPNLYWYRQAAGRGLQLLFYSVGIGQISSEVPQNLSASRPQDRQFILSSKKLLLSDSGFYLCAWSTGEGKYFGPGTRLLVL.